One sample yielded the 22 T cell receptor beta chains listed below, sequenced in a study of early T cells in non-severe SARS-CoV-2 infection. Each CDR3 protein gets one entry after TCRdb re-called the 5' RACE reads with MiXCR. The sample records some 77,000 distinct CDR3 sequences, around 13% being singletons. The sequenced sample was whole blood. The receptors stem from an adult who was a healthcare worker with PCR-confirmed SARS-CoV-2 infection or an uninfected control (not recorded which).

At least ten counts were recorded for this clonotype. V usage is TRBV28 and J usage is TRBJ2-7, with D hard to call. Germline values: CDR1 MDHEN, CDR2 SYDVKM. The CDR3 sequence is 13 residues long. V was cut by 4 bases and J by 2 bases, with 9 bases left in between. CDR3 in amino acids: CASSSYRTYEQYF. The CDR3 DNA reads TGTGCCAGCAGTTCCTACAGAACCTACGAGCAGTACTTC. The entire variable domain, with the rest obtained from reference TRBV28 and TRBJ2-7, is as follows: DVKVTQSSRYLVKRTGEKVFLECVQDMDHENMFWYRQDPGLGLRLIYFSYDVKMKEKGDIPEGYSVSREKKERFSLILESASTNQTSMYLCASSSYRTYEQYFGPGTRLTVT.

CDR3: CASSYPSGRAYSPLHF. CDR3 DNA: TGTGCCAGCAGTTACCCCTCCGGCAGGGCCTATTCACCCCTCCACTTT. The chain is built from TRBV6-2 or TRBV6-3 and TRBJ1-6; D may be TRBD1 (5 bases). CDR3 size: 16 residues. Germline V gene data show CDR1 as MNHEY and CDR2 as SVGEGT. The V and J ends lost 2 bases and 8 bases respectively, with 16 bases between them.

There are many counts of this clonotype. The chain joins TRBV7-9 to TRBJ2-7; 10 bases agree with TRBD1. CDR3 length equals 14 residues. Germline V CDR1 and CDR2: SEHNR, FQNEAQ (reference sequence). The junction had 4 bases not matched to a gene; V was cut back by 4 bases and J by 4 bases. Here the CDR3 reads CASSSGQGLYEQYF. The CDR3 nucleotides are TGTGCCAGCAGCTCGGGACAGGGGTTATACGAGCAGTACTTC.

This chain connects TRBV12-3 or TRBV12-4 to TRBJ2-5; no clear D. V was pared by 1 base and J by 7 bases, with 10 bases between. The CDR3 consists of 13 residues. This CDR3 is CASSLGLEGTQYF. CDR3 nucleotides: TGTGCCAGCAGTTTAGGCCTCGAAGGGACCCAGTACTTC.

This clonotype was recorded at least ten times. The rearrangement joins TRBV6-2 or TRBV6-3 to TRBJ2-6; the D gene is possibly TRBD2 (5 bases). The V gene lost 2 bases and the J gene lost 0 bases, with 11 bases spanning the gap. The V gene's germline CDR1 is MNHEY and CDR2 SVGEGT. This CDR3 spans 17 amino acids. Written as DNA, the CDR3 is TGTGCCAGCAGTTACGGACGGGGAATCTCTGGGGCCAACGTCCTGACTTTC. It encodes CASSYGRGISGANVLTF.

The CDR3: CASSLAAGARTEAFF. DNA of the CDR3: TGCGCCAGCAGCTTGGCTGCGGGGGCGAGGACTGAAGCTTTCTTT. This chain joins TRBV5-1 and TRBJ1-1, with a tentative D call TRBD1 (6 bases). This CDR3 region has 15 residues. Trimming took off 0 bases at V and 5 bases at J, with 14 bases between the two ends. Germline loops: CDR1 SGHRS, CDR2 YFSETQ. Full variable domain (remainder filled in from reference TRBV5-1 and TRBJ1-1): KAGVTQTPRYLIKTRGQQVTLSCSPISGHRSVSWYQQTPGQGLQFLFEYFSETQRNKGNFPGRFSGRQFSNSRSEMNVSTLELGDSALYLCASSLAAGARTEAFFGQGTRLTVV.

Many counts were recorded for this clonotype. The chain employs TRBV7-9 and TRBJ1-2; D uncertain. V lost 5 bases, J lost 7 bases, and 17 bases lay in between. Germline assignment: CDR1 SEHNR and CDR2 FQNEAQ (reference sequence). This CDR3 contains 14 residues. The CDR3 DNA sequence: TGTGCCAGCAGCCCAGATGGACTAACCGCTGGCTACACCTTC. Translated: CASSPDGLTAGYTF.

This clonotype was observed a few times. The chain recombines TRBV28 with TRBJ2-1; D is unclear. Trimming cost V 8 bases and J 4 bases, with 15 bases left between them. CDR3 length: 14 amino acids. From germline, CDR1 is MDHEN and CDR2 SYDVKM. CDR3 nucleotide sequence: TGTGCCAGCGGATCCCAGCTGCAGTACAATGAGCAGTTCTTC. It codes for CASGSQLQYNEQFF.

The CDR3 nucleotides are TGCAGTGCTAGAGCTAGCGGGAGGGCCCGGGGCACAGATACGCAGTATTTT. Amino acid sequence: CSARASGRARGTDTQYF. The chain links TRBV20-1 to TRBJ2-3, with TRBD2 matching 12 bases. Germline V gives CDR1 DFQATT, CDR2 SNEGSKA (reference sequence). The CDR3 runs to 17 residues. V shed 1 base and J 1 base; nucleotides not matched to a gene: 6.

This clonotype was observed many times. The chain has TRBV27 and TRBJ2-7, with D perhaps TRBD1 (5 bases). V gave up 6 bases and J gave up 3 bases, with 15 bases separating them. There are 14 residues in the CDR3. Germline V lookup: CDR1 MNHEY, CDR2 SMNVEV (reference sequence). DNA of the CDR3: TGTGCCAGCAGGTCAACAGGACCCATCTACGAGCAGTACTTC. Its translation is CASRSTGPIYEQYF.

This clonotype was found many times. This sequence joins TRBV7-8 and TRBJ2-1, with 7 positions matching TRBD1. With 4 bases clipped from V and 8 bases from J, the junction kept 11 bases outside the gene matches. CDR1 is SGHVS, CDR2 FQNEAQ, per germline. This CDR3 has 15 residues. The CDR3 DNA reads TGTGCCAGCAGCTCGAGACAGGGAGAGTTGGATGAGCAGTTCTTC. Its translation: CASSSRQGELDEQFF. Variable domain in full (rest from reference TRBV7-8 and TRBJ2-1): GAGVSQSPRYKVAKRGQDVALRCDPISGHVSLFWYQQALGQGPEFLTYFQNEAQLDKSGLPSDRFFAERPEGSVSTLKIQRTQQEDSAVYLCASSSRQGELDEQFFGPGTRLTVL.

The V gene is TRBV30, the J gene TRBJ2-3; 9 bases are shared with TRBD1. CDR3 size: 15 residues. Germline trimming cut 3 bases from V and 3 bases from J; bases unmatched to any gene: 7. Germline V lookup: CDR1 GTSNPN, CDR2 SVGIG (reference sequence). The CDR3 sequence is CAWSVGTGKTDTQYF. DNA for the CDR3: TGTGCCTGGAGCGTGGGGACAGGGAAGACAGATACGCAGTATTTT. The entire variable domain, with the rest obtained from reference TRBV30 and TRBJ2-3, is as follows: SQTIHQWPATLVQPVGSPLSLECTVEGTSNPNLYWYRQAAGRGLQLLFYSVGIGQISSEVPQNLSASRPQDRQFILSSKKLLLSDSGFYLCAWSVGTGKTDTQYFGPGTRLTVL.

Ten or more counts support this clonotype. J is TRBJ2-3 and V is TRBV12-3 or TRBV12-4; no firm D call. Trimming cost V 6 bases and J 2 bases, with 6 bases left between them. The CDR3 has 12 amino acids. DNA of the CDR3: TGTGCCAGCAGCCTAAACACAGATACGCAGTATTTT. Its translation: CASSLNTDTQYF.

The sample holds many counts of this clonotype. The gene calls are TRBV6-1 and TRBJ2-3; 10 nucleotides match TRBD2. This CDR3 comprises 18 residues. Germline CDR1 and CDR2: MNHNS and SASEGT. V lost 0 bases and J lost 5; bases outside the gene matches: 11. CDR3 coding DNA: TGTGCCAGCAGTGAAGCGCCACCCAGCGGGAGGGCCGTAGATACGCAGTATTTT. It yields the protein CASSEAPPSGRAVDTQYF.

This clonotype was seen a single time. The rearrangement links TRBV28 to TRBJ1-2; possible D gene TRBD1, 6 bases. The ends were cut back, 5 bases at V and 4 bases at J, with 14 bases in the middle. CDR3 length: 14 amino acids. Germline CDR1 MDHEN, CDR2 SYDVKM. The CDR3 coding sequence is TGTGCCAGCAGTGTTGCAGGGGCGGGCTATGGCTACACCTTC. Translating it yields CASSVAGAGYGYTF.

The V and J genes are TRBV21-1 and TRBJ2-4; whether TRBD1, the table's D call, matches the DNA was not checked. TRBV21-1 is a pseudogene. The CDR3 runs 13 residues. CDR3 sequence: CASSGPTKNIQYF. In nucleotides, the CDR3 is TGTGCCAGTTCCGGGCCGACCAAAAACATTCAGTACTTC.

This clonotype turned up a few times. V usage is TRBV28 and J usage is TRBJ2-1; 14 bases agree with TRBD2. J lost 9 bases, V lost 8 bases, and 9 bases had no gene match. From germline, CDR1 is MDHEN and CDR2 SYDVKM. The CDR3 extends over 15 amino acids. The CDR3 is CASSLTTSGRAEQFF. The DNA for the CDR3 is TGTGCCAGCTCTTTAACGACTAGCGGGAGGGCTGAGCAGTTCTTC.

This clonotype is a singleton in its sample. This chain links TRBV19 with TRBJ2-3, with D perhaps matching TRBD1 (6 bases). With 3 bases removed from V and 4 bases from J, the gap between germline ends came to 8 bases. Germline V lookup: CDR1 LNHDA, CDR2 SQIVND (reference sequence). This CDR3 is built from 13 residues. As DNA, the CDR3 is TGTGCCAGTAGTATGGGACAATCAGATACGCAGTATTTT. Residues: CASSMGQSDTQYF.

This clonotype showed up just once. This chain connects TRBV10-3 to TRBJ2-1, with a possible D match to TRBD2 (6 bases). The ends were cut back, 6 bases at V and 8 bases at J, with 20 bases in the middle. The CDR3 has 15 amino acids. The germline V gene has CDR1 ENHRY and CDR2 SYGVKD. The CDR3 loop reads CAISGDSQSVDEQFF. The CDR3 nucleotides are TGTGCCATCAGCGGGGACTCCCAATCGGTCGATGAGCAGTTCTTC.

This clonotype has at least ten counts. The chain couples TRBV20-1 to TRBJ2-2; possible D gene TRBD1, 6 bases. CDR1 and CDR2 (germline): DFQATT, SNEGSKA (reference sequence). The CDR3 totals 16 residues. V lost 6 bases and J 1 base, leaving 18 bases between the germline ends. The CDR3 DNA follows: TGCAGTGCCTCTCGAAGGACAGCAATGAACACCGGGGAGCTGTTTTTT. Translation: CSASRRTAMNTGELFF.

This clonotype has a count of ten or more. The genes are TRBV6-6 and TRBJ1-5, with D possibly being TRBD1 (5 bases). The CDR3 extends over 14 amino acids. V lost 7 bases and J lost 5, with 15 bases in between. The V gene's germline CDR1 is MNHNY and CDR2 SVGAGI (reference sequence). The CDR3 DNA reads as TGTGCCAGCAACACCGGGACGGCCCATCAGCCCCAGCATTTT. The encoded protein is CASNTGTAHQPQHF.

The chain has TRBV7-9 and TRBJ1-1; 7 bases agree with TRBD1. The V gene end was trimmed by 9 bases and the J gene end by 0 bases; junction bases not matched to a gene: 13. The CDR3 totals 16 residues. Germline V lookup: CDR1 SEHNR, CDR2 FQNEAQ (reference sequence). The CDR3 region is CASSIRDRLMNTEAFF. CDR3 DNA sequence: TGTGCCAGTTCCATACGGGACAGACTAATGAACACTGAAGCTTTCTTT.